This T cell receptor (beta chain) came from a study of T cell responses to AZD1222 COVID-19 vaccine. Notes on this clone: The antigen is undetermined.

CDR1 is MRHNA, CDR2 SNTAGT, per germline. The V end lost 0 bases, the J end lost 1 base, and 12 bases lay between the germline ends. The CDR3 sequence is 16 residues long. Sequenced by immunoSEQ multiplex PCR; TCRdb stores in-frame clones only, minus some. The sample carries 150,000 or so clones, 90% to 95% recorded once. Study-level findings and limits: CD4 TCRs covered the whole spike, strongest at regions 160-218 and 743-854.

The sample in question was peripheral blood, obtained on day 0 of AZD1222 vaccination. The TCR originated in an adult in good health. This chain joins TRBV6-4 and TRBJ1-1; TRBD1 is a possible D gene (5 bases). CDR3 loop: CASSDSARGKNTEAFF. The CDR3 region has the DNA TGTGCCAGCAGTGACTCGGCCCGGGGGAAGAACACTGAAGCTTTCTTT.